This T cell receptor beta chain was sequenced for a study of blood T cell repertoires in COVID-19 (dated by TCRdb to 2018 to 2020). Regarding the study in general: Samples covering the acute and convalescent phases of COVID-19 were provided by collaborators in the United States, Italy and Spain. Samples were obtained from the ongoing ImmuneRACE study (first 160 participants) and from 1,254 subjects provided by 6 global collaborators. The repertoires were released in a freely available public database meant as a resource for research on the immune response to SARS-CoV-2. The sample metadata nearly always contained a de-identified subject ID, COVID-19 status, age in years and sex. Where HLA class I and class II types were available, the types were taken from metadata supplied by the sample provider, not from assay-based typing. The material from the prospective study consisted of cDNA or gDNA derived from T cells, B-cell-depleted T cells, or PBMCs. Deeply sampled blood TCRbeta repertoires from subjects exposed to, actively infected with, or recovered from COVID-19 were included in the dataset. Summary of the overall study and its limitations: Clinical and demographic metadata were provided uncurated, with the amount varying by source and participant.

Whole blood was collected in K2EDTA tubes by collaborating institutions according to the institutions' own protocols. For TCRbeta analysis, collaborators shipped samples as frozen whole blood, isolated PBMCs, or DNA extracted from either of those sample types. Inclusive of the bounding cysteine and phenylalanine, the CDR3 is 14 residues long. Kept here is only the CDR3 DNA, which spans 42 bases and is read in frame from base 1. Germline trimming amounts to 2 bases on V and 9 bases on J, with 12 as the count of junction bases outside the gene matches. As encoded in the germline V gene (reference sequence), CDR1 is GTSNPN while CDR2 is SVGIG. TCRbeta CDR3 regions were amplified from genomic DNA using the immunoSEQ Assay, a bias-controlled multiplex PCR. The study's own analysis went as follows. The number of nucleated cells in each sample was estimated by amplification of reference gene primers within the assay. To quantify the absolute abundance of each unique TCRbeta CDR3 rearrangement, sequence reads were collapsed and filtered. For each sample, productive Simpson clonality was calculated by taking the square root of Simpson's diversity index across productive rearrangements. TCRdb stores this immuneACCESS table with in-frame sequences only. Part of the clones is absent; in the studies checked, under half of the shortfall reflects unresolved V genes, and no reason is known for the rest. V, J and clone size are taken as reported in that table, and D and trimming were inferred from the DNA itself. Present in this sample are 140,000 to 150,000 clones, just under 90% of which were seen just once. The top ten hold 8.5% to 9.5% of the sample.

Comment on this clone: There is no known antigen for this receptor. The input lacks base qualities; no much larger clone sits a single base away.

Sequenced material: peripheral blood. This receptor was taken from a woman aged 50 to 65 with active or convalescent COVID-19. The receptor chain draws on TRBV30 and TRBJ2-7; 8 bases in the middle match TRBD1. The DNA is as follows: TGTGCCTGGAGTCTCCGTAACAGGGGGTTCGGGCAGTACTTC. It translates to CAWSLRNRGFGQYF.